This T cell receptor (beta chain) was documented in a study of T cells after yellow fever vaccination (dated by TCRdb to the late 2010s). For context, the study as a whole: The SMART-Seq v4 Ultra Low Input RNA kit was used to prepare libraries from fractions with low cell numbers. To follow T-cell clones before and after both primary and booster YFV17D yellow fever vaccination, bulk TCR alpha and beta repertoires underwent longitudinal sequencing. Two healthy male donors, one aged 18 to 30 and one aged 30 to 40 years, made up the cohort. Blood was collected at multiple timepoints before and after primary and secondary immunization, and bulk PBMC replicates and cell subsets were isolated.

There are a few counts of this clonotype. Its antigen is currently not known. Base qualities are missing; no much larger clone stands one base away. This sample was sequenced with an Illumina NovaSeq 6000. Synthesis of TCR cDNA relied on 5'RACE template switching, a step that introduced a universal primer site along with unique molecular identifiers. cDNA synthesis was primed from both the TCR alpha and TCR beta constant segments. Library amplification involved two PCR steps, and the second step added sample barcodes and sequencing adapters. Libraries were sequenced on Illumina HiSeq 2500 (2x100 bp) or NovaSeq (2x150 bp). The paper's data handling went like this. MIGEC handled demultiplexing of reads and collapsing into UMI consensus sequences, while MiXCR performed V(D)J alignment. Vaccine-responding clonotypes were identified with edgeR using replicate PBMC samples, with FDR below 0.01 and a log2 fold change above 5 up to day 15 being required. Bulk clonotypes were assigned CD4 or CD8 identity according to which sequenced CD4 or CD8 repertoire held them at higher abundance. The raw public data were reprocessed by TCRdb itself: fastp quality trimming at Q25, MiXCR clonotype calling, in-frame beta chains only. Duplicate CDR3 protein sequences are folded into a single record with the most common DNA and genes. The V and J calls follow TCRdb's processing rather than the paper's. The sample profile shows 95,000 to 150,000 distinct CDR3 sequences; approximately 16% of them were found once. In total, the top ten clones hold around 40% of the sample.

Summary of the overall study and its limitations: Because abundant contaminating clonotypes from the bulk population could be contained in FACS-sorted repertoires, computational filtering was required. The secondary T-cell response was found to be weaker but faster than the primary response, with a peak reached on day 5 rather than on day 15. The study included only a couple of donors, which limits how far the findings can be generalized. After the booster, most clones that had expanded after primary vaccination were detected again (around 96% of CD4 and around nine tenths of CD8), suggesting broad maintenance of memory. A small fraction of clonotypes appeared in both the CD4 and CD8 compartments, likely as a result of convergent recombination.

V and J are truncated by 0 bases and 7 bases respectively, leaving an intervening sequence of 8 bases. The CDR3 starts with the cysteine, ends with the phenylalanine, and has 12 residues. The entry retains the CDR3 DNA only, 36 bases that are in frame from base 1. CDR1 and CDR2 were assigned from the germline V gene as SGHRS and YFSETQ. Per the publication, the treatment or condition label means: live attenuated yellow fever vaccine strain. PBMCs were isolated from peripheral blood using a standard Ficoll-Paque protocol. CD4 and CD8 T-cell fractions were isolated with Dynabeads CD4 and CD8 positive selection kits. TriZol was used to extract RNA from bulk PBMCs, CD4 and CD8 fractions, and dextramer-positive and dextramer-negative fractions.

The source is a man aged 18 to 30 who received the YFV17D yellow fever vaccine. This sample comprised CD8+ T cells sorted from PBMCs, obtained 5 days after the yellow fever booster vaccination. The receptor chain draws on TRBV5-1 and TRBJ2-7; no confident D gene assignment can be made. The bases read TGCGCCAGCAGCTTGGGAATCGGGGAGCAGTACTTC. This yields the protein CASSLGIGEQYF.